This TCR beta chain was profiled in a study of blood T cell repertoires in COVID-19. In the study overall: COVID-19 samples from acute and convalescent phases originated in the United States, Italy and Spain.

Worth noting for this clone: One junction end does not reproduce the germline sequence, and a read error may be involved.

Enrolled through a virtual design, the participants were between about 18 and 100 years of age and came from 24 US areas. The authors' processing: Using reference gene primer amplification, nucleated cell counts were estimated. Using immunoSEQ multiplex PCR, the repertoire was profiled, and TCRdb retains in-frame clones only, with some absent. Clone size and the V and J calls come from that table; the DNA yielded D and trimming. The sample holds some 350,000 clones, approximately 88% seen once. This clonotype originated in a man aged 30 to 45 who had recovered from COVID-19. The sample comprised PBMCs or T cells enriched from blood (not recorded which).

The CDR3: CASSFGIYRDRAF. CDR3 nucleotides: TGTGCCAGCAGTTTCGGGATATACCGGGACAGAGCCTTC. The gene calls are TRBV12-3 or TRBV12-4 and TRBJ1-2; 7 bases map to TRBD1. This CDR3 is built from 13 residues.